This entry concerns a single T cell receptor (beta chain). The data originate from a study of blood T cell repertoires in COVID-19. Study at large: Donors in the United States, Italy and Spain gave samples during acute or convalescent COVID-19. T cells, B-cell-depleted T cells, or PBMCs provided the cDNA or gDNA that served as material.

Germline lookup yields CDR1 SGHRS and CDR2 YFSETQ. CDR3 length equals 15 residues. Trimming took 4 bases from V and 13 from J, leaving 21 bases between them. The authors' processing: By means of reference gene primer amplification, nucleated cell counts were estimated. Produced via immunoSEQ multiplex PCR; TCRdb's table is partial and in-frame only. For V, J and clone size, that table is used; D and trimming come from the DNA. The data contain over 110,000 clones, approximately 79% of them singletons. The V call is TRBV5-1, the J call TRBJ1-6; D might be TRBD1 (5 bases). The TCR was taken from a man between 60 and 70 years old with acute or convalescent COVID-19. Sequenced material: peripheral blood. The CDR3 reads CASSPVAGPRRPLHF. The CDR3, as DNA: TGCGCCAGCAGCCCCGTGGCGGGGCCCCGAAGGCCCCTCCACTTT.